This TCR beta chain emerged from a study of TIL therapy for anti-PD-1-resistant metastatic lung cancer. A few counts support this clone. The time point: pre-treatment sample, taken before nivolumab and TIL therapy. Most excised metastases sampled were pleural nodules or supraclavicular lymph nodes. The CDR3 extends over 14 amino acids. CDR1 SGHTA and CDR2 FQGNSA come from the germline V gene. J was trimmed by 7 bases and V by 5 bases; bases with no gene match: 6. The immunoSEQ assay was v3. Some clones are missing from TCRdb's copy, which holds only in-frame ones; the method was immunoSEQ multiplex PCR. The sample consists of more than 20,000 clones, 55% to 75% of them appearing once.

The material was tumor tissue, obtained at baseline. This receptor was identified in a person between 30 and 79 years old with non-small cell lung cancer. V and J are TRBV7-2 and TRBJ2-4; 9 bases map to TRBD1. This CDR3 reads CASSQDRGGNIQYF. The CDR3 DNA reads TGTGCCAGCAGCCAGGACAGGGGAGGGAACATTCAGTACTTC.